This is a list of T cell receptor beta chains from one sample in a study of blood T cell repertoires in COVID-19. Data came from immunoSEQ multiplex PCR; TCRdb stores just in-frame clones and leaves some out. The data hold a few hundred thousand clones, with around 80% observed a single time. The sequencing sample was made of peripheral blood. These receptors originate from a man in his sixties with acute or convalescent COVID-19. Both conserved end residues are part of each CDR3. Fields, in order: D gene, clone size, V gene, J gene, CDR3 DNA, CDR3 protein. D genes are given only for firm matches. For some rows the clone size is stated as once, few or many, or as a class when expanded; others skip it.

d_gene: .
abundance: .
v_gene: TRBV5-4
j_gene: TRBJ1-2
CDR3nt: TGTGCCAGCAGCTTGGGACAGGAAAACTATGGCTACACCTTC
CDR3aa: CASSLGQENYGYTF

d_gene: TRBD1
abundance: once
v_gene: TRBV30
j_gene: TRBJ1-1
CDR3nt: TGTGCCTCCATCCGGGACAGGGGGAAAGCTTTCTTT
CDR3aa: CASIRDRGKAFF

d_gene: TRBD1
abundance: .
v_gene: TRBV29-1
j_gene: TRBJ1-4
CDR3nt: TGCAGCGTTGCGACAGGGACGAGTGAAAAACTGTTTTTT
CDR3aa: CSVATGTSEKLFF

d_gene: TRBD1
abundance: .
v_gene: TRBV5-4
j_gene: TRBJ2-5
CDR3nt: TGTGCCAGCAGCCCTGGGACAGGGATGGGGATAGGGGGAGAGACCCAGTACTTC
CDR3aa: CASSPGTGMGIGGETQYF

d_gene: .
abundance: .
v_gene: TRBV9
j_gene: TRBJ1-5
CDR3nt: TGTGCCAGCAGCGGATCCGGGGGTAGCAATCAGCCCCAGCATTTT
CDR3aa: CASSGSGGSNQPQHF

d_gene: TRBD2
abundance: .
v_gene: TRBV19
j_gene: TRBJ2-7
CDR3nt: TGTGCCAGTAGTCCGGGACTAGTCCCCTACGAGCAGTACTTC
CDR3aa: CASSPGLVPYEQYF

d_gene: TRBD2
abundance: .
v_gene: TRBV3-1/TRBV3-2
j_gene: TRBJ2-2
CDR3nt: TGTGCCAGCAGCCAAGTTGTTAGCGGGAGAGTAAACACCGGGGAGCTGTTTTTT
CDR3aa: CASSQVVSGRVNTGELFF

d_gene: .
abundance: .
v_gene: TRBV7-9
j_gene: TRBJ2-7
CDR3nt: TGTGCCAGCAGCCCGGTCGACTACGAGCAGTACTTC
CDR3aa: CASSPVDYEQYF

d_gene: TRBD1
abundance: .
v_gene: TRBV19
j_gene: TRBJ1-5
CDR3nt: TGTGCCAGTAGTGGACAGGGTTTCCAGCTTAATCAGCCCCAGCATTTT
CDR3aa: CASSGQGFQLNQPQHF

d_gene: TRBD1
abundance: .
v_gene: TRBV5-1
j_gene: TRBJ2-2
CDR3nt: TGCGCCAGCAGCCCCGGGACAGGAGGTCACACCGGGGAGCTGTTTTTT
CDR3aa: CASSPGTGGHTGELFF

d_gene: TRBD1
abundance: .
v_gene: TRBV28
j_gene: TRBJ2-7
CDR3nt: TGTGCCAGCAGTAAAAGGGACAGAATAGCCTACGAGCAGTACTTC
CDR3aa: CASSKRDRIAYEQYF

d_gene: .
abundance: .
v_gene: TRBV3-1/TRBV3-2
j_gene: TRBJ2-1
CDR3nt: TGTGCCAGCAGCCAAGATTTGGGGGGGCTTTACAATGAGCAGTTCTTC
CDR3aa: CASSQDLGGLYNEQFF

d_gene: TRBD1
abundance: .
v_gene: TRBV7-8
j_gene: TRBJ1-1
CDR3nt: TGTGCCAGCAGCTTAGGGACAGGGACTGAAGCTTTCTTT
CDR3aa: CASSLGTGTEAFF

d_gene: .
abundance: .
v_gene: TRBV7-3
j_gene: TRBJ2-1
CDR3nt: TGTGCCAGCAGCCAAGCTGGCTACAATGAGCAGTTCTTC
CDR3aa: CASSQAGYNEQFF

d_gene: .
abundance: .
v_gene: TRBV6-5
j_gene: TRBJ2-7
CDR3nt: TGTGCCAGCAGCCGGGGTTTTGCCTACGAGCAGTACTTC
CDR3aa: CASSRGFAYEQYF

d_gene: .
abundance: .
v_gene: TRBV15
j_gene: TRBJ2-1
CDR3nt: TGTGCCACCAGCAGAGTGGGGGGTGAGCAGTTCTTC
CDR3aa: CATSRVGGEQFF

d_gene: TRBD1
abundance: once
v_gene: TRBV4-3
j_gene: TRBJ2-2
CDR3nt: TGCGCCAGCAGCCAAGTGGAGACAGGGGCTCACACCGGGGAGCTGTTTTTT
CDR3aa: CASSQVETGAHTGELFF

d_gene: .
abundance: .
v_gene: TRBV11-2
j_gene: TRBJ1-1
CDR3nt: TGTGCCAGCAGCCGAATGAGGACAGTCTTGAACACTGAAGCTTTCTTT
CDR3aa: CASSRMRTVLNTEAFF

d_gene: .
abundance: .
v_gene: TRBV6-5
j_gene: TRBJ2-3
CDR3nt: TGTGCCAGCGGCCTAAGCGCAGATACGCAGTATTTT
CDR3aa: CASGLSADTQYF

d_gene: .
abundance: .
v_gene: TRBV5-1
j_gene: TRBJ2-5
CDR3nt: TGCGCCAGCAGCTCCCGGGCGGGGGCAAGAGAGACCCAGTACTTC
CDR3aa: CASSSRAGARETQYF

d_gene: .
abundance: .
v_gene: TRBV19
j_gene: TRBJ1-6
CDR3nt: TGTGCCAGTAGCCTACAGGGTATAGATAATTCACCCCTCCACTTT
CDR3aa: CASSLQGIDNSPLHF

d_gene: .
abundance: .
v_gene: TRBV18
j_gene: TRBJ2-7
CDR3nt: TGTGCCAGCTCATCAAACTCCTACGAGCAGTACTTC
CDR3aa: CASSSNSYEQYF

d_gene: .
abundance: .
v_gene: TRBV6-2/TRBV6-3
j_gene: TRBJ1-1
CDR3nt: TGTGCCAGCAGTTATGGGGGCCCCTTATCGTTGGCTTTCTTT
CDR3aa: CASSYGGPLSLAFF

d_gene: .
abundance: few
v_gene: TRBV13
j_gene: TRBJ2-5
CDR3nt: TGTGCCAGCAGCTTCTTGGGGTCTAGCCGAGAGACCCAGTACTTC
CDR3aa: CASSFLGSSRETQYF

d_gene: TRBD1
abundance: .
v_gene: TRBV5-1
j_gene: TRBJ2-3
CDR3nt: TGCGCCAGCAGCTTGGGGGGACAGACTAGCACAGATACGCAGTATTTT
CDR3aa: CASSLGGQTSTDTQYF

d_gene: TRBD1
abundance: .
v_gene: TRBV28
j_gene: TRBJ2-7
CDR3nt: TGTGCCAGCAGTCACGGGACAGGGGCCTTCCCTCCCTACGAGCAGTACTTC
CDR3aa: CASSHGTGAFPPYEQYF

d_gene: TRBD2
abundance: .
v_gene: TRBV5-1
j_gene: TRBJ2-5
CDR3nt: TGCGCCAGCGGATTAGCGGGGGGTACGGAGACCCAGTACTTC
CDR3aa: CASGLAGGTETQYF

d_gene: TRBD2
abundance: once
v_gene: TRBV10-3
j_gene: TRBJ2-1
CDR3nt: TGTGCCATCAGTGAGTCGCGGGGGGACAATGAGCAGTTCTTC
CDR3aa: CAISESRGDNEQFF

d_gene: .
abundance: .
v_gene: TRBV2
j_gene: TRBJ1-1
CDR3nt: TGTGCCAGCACCGAGCGGAATGAAGCTTTCTTT
CDR3aa: CASTERNEAFF

d_gene: TRBD1
abundance: .
v_gene: TRBV7-3
j_gene: TRBJ2-7
CDR3nt: TGTGCCAGCAGCCCATATCCAACCGGGACAGGGGATTTCTACGAGCAGTACTTC
CDR3aa: CASSPYPTGTGDFYEQYF

d_gene: .
abundance: .
v_gene: TRBV11-3
j_gene: TRBJ2-1
CDR3nt: TGTGCCAGCAGCTTAGGTCTTAATGAGCAGTTCTTC
CDR3aa: CASSLGLNEQFF

d_gene: .
abundance: .
v_gene: TRBV6-5
j_gene: TRBJ2-7
CDR3nt: TGTGCCAGCAGTTACGGGAGTGACTCTTCCTACGAGCAGTACTTC
CDR3aa: CASSYGSDSSYEQYF

d_gene: TRBD1
abundance: .
v_gene: TRBV7-2
j_gene: TRBJ2-3
CDR3nt: TGTGCCAGCAGCCTCTGGACAGGGGGGTTATCTAGCACAGATACGCAGTATTTT
CDR3aa: CASSLWTGGLSSTDTQYF

d_gene: .
abundance: few
v_gene: TRBV5-6
j_gene: TRBJ1-1
CDR3nt: TGTGCCAGCAGCTTGGGGCACCGACAGCCGAACACTGAAGCTTTCTTT
CDR3aa: CASSLGHRQPNTEAFF

d_gene: .
abundance: .
v_gene: TRBV4-3
j_gene: TRBJ2-1
CDR3nt: TGCGCCAGCAGCCAACAACCCTGGCGGGCGATGAGCTCCTACAATGAGCAGTTCTTC
CDR3aa: CASSQQPWRAMSSYNEQFF

d_gene: TRBD1
abundance: .
v_gene: TRBV27
j_gene: TRBJ2-5
CDR3nt: TGTGCCAGCAGCTCCGGACAGGGAACCCAAGAGACCCAGTACTTC
CDR3aa: CASSSGQGTQETQYF

d_gene: .
abundance: few
v_gene: TRBV18
j_gene: TRBJ1-1
CDR3nt: TGTGCCAGCTCCCGGCAGGGGAACACTGAAGCTTTCTTT
CDR3aa: CASSRQGNTEAFF

d_gene: .
abundance: .
v_gene: TRBV5-1
j_gene: TRBJ2-1
CDR3nt: TGCGCCAGCAGCTACGGGGGAGAGTACAATGAGCAGTTCTTC
CDR3aa: CASSYGGEYNEQFF

d_gene: .
abundance: .
v_gene: TRBV27
j_gene: TRBJ2-3
CDR3nt: TGTGCCAGCAGTTTATCGTATCCGGGTATTAGCACAGATACGCAGTATTTT
CDR3aa: CASSLSYPGISTDTQYF

d_gene: TRBD1
abundance: .
v_gene: TRBV7-6
j_gene: TRBJ2-7
CDR3nt: TGTGCCAGCAGTCCTACAGGGGGCTACGAGCAGTACTTC
CDR3aa: CASSPTGGYEQYF

d_gene: .
abundance: .
v_gene: TRBV3-1/TRBV3-2
j_gene: TRBJ1-3
CDR3nt: TGTGCCAGCAGCCAAGGGTTAATCGGCCCGGGGTATTTT
CDR3aa: CASSQGLIGPGYF

d_gene: .
abundance: .
v_gene: TRBV25-1
j_gene: TRBJ2-1
CDR3nt: TGTGCCAGCAGTGAGCAGGGGTCCTCCTACAATGAGCAGTTCTTC
CDR3aa: CASSEQGSSYNEQFF

d_gene: .
abundance: .
v_gene: TRBV7-2
j_gene: TRBJ1-1
CDR3nt: TGTGCCAGCAGCTTACTTTTCCGAGGGAACACTGAAGCTTTCTTT
CDR3aa: CASSLLFRGNTEAFF

d_gene: .
abundance: .
v_gene: TRBV7-3
j_gene: TRBJ2-1
CDR3nt: TGTGCCAGCAGCCCCGCAGGGAACGTTAGGAACAATGAGCAGTTCTTC
CDR3aa: CASSPAGNVRNNEQFF

d_gene: .
abundance: .
v_gene: TRBV11-2
j_gene: TRBJ2-1
CDR3nt: TGTGCCAGCGGGCTGACAGGCGCCAATGAGCAGTTCTTC
CDR3aa: CASGLTGANEQFF

d_gene: TRBD2
abundance: .
v_gene: TRBV7-8
j_gene: TRBJ2-3
CDR3nt: TGTGCCAGCAGCACTACTAGCGGGAGTTATACGCAGTATTTT
CDR3aa: CASSTTSGSYTQYF

d_gene: .
abundance: .
v_gene: TRBV5-1
j_gene: TRBJ1-3
CDR3nt: TGCGCCAGCAGCTTGCGGGGCGGGGGCTCTGGAAACACCATATATTTT
CDR3aa: CASSLRGGGSGNTIYF

d_gene: TRBD1
abundance: .
v_gene: TRBV10-3
j_gene: TRBJ2-3
CDR3nt: TGTGCCATCAGTGAGTTGGGACAGGGGGCTTGGGATACGCAGTATTTT
CDR3aa: CAISELGQGAWDTQYF

d_gene: .
abundance: .
v_gene: TRBV12-3/TRBV12-4
j_gene: TRBJ2-1
CDR3nt: TGTGCCAGCGCCGTGCGGGACCATGGGGTCCAGTTCTTC
CDR3aa: CASAVRDHGVQFF

d_gene: .
abundance: .
v_gene: TRBV5-1
j_gene: TRBJ1-1
CDR3nt: TGCGCCAGCAGCTTGGGGCAGGTGAACACTGAAGCTTTCTTT
CDR3aa: CASSLGQVNTEAFF

d_gene: .
abundance: .
v_gene: TRBV9
j_gene: TRBJ2-1
CDR3nt: TGTGCCAGCAGCGTAGGAGGGCCCTACAATGAGCAGTTCTTC
CDR3aa: CASSVGGPYNEQFF

d_gene: TRBD1
abundance: .
v_gene: TRBV19
j_gene: TRBJ1-2
CDR3nt: TGTGCCAGTAGCGACAGACAGGGTTGGGGCTATGGCTACACCTTC
CDR3aa: CASSDRQGWGYGYTF

d_gene: .
abundance: .
v_gene: TRBV7-9
j_gene: TRBJ2-3
CDR3nt: TGTGCCAGCAGCCCCCCCGGCGGGAGCACAGATACGCAGTATTTT
CDR3aa: CASSPPGGSTDTQYF

d_gene: .
abundance: .
v_gene: TRBV11-2
j_gene: TRBJ2-1
CDR3nt: TGTGCCAGCAGCGCGGAAAACAATGAGCAGTTCTTC
CDR3aa: CASSAENNEQFF

d_gene: TRBD2
abundance: .
v_gene: TRBV7-8
j_gene: TRBJ2-2
CDR3nt: TGTGCCAGCAGCGTATTGGGACTAGCGGGAGCATCCGGGGAGCTGTTTTTT
CDR3aa: CASSVLGLAGASGELFF

d_gene: TRBD1
abundance: .
v_gene: TRBV6-2/TRBV6-3
j_gene: TRBJ1-3
CDR3nt: TGTGCCAGCAGTCGCTCGACGGGACAGGCCAACACCATATATTTT
CDR3aa: CASSRSTGQANTIYF